A single sample gave rise to the 28 T cell receptor beta chains below, sequenced in a study of T cells expressing NK-cell markers. TCRdb reprocessed the 5' RACE reads, with one entry per CDR3 protein and no DNA. There are 550,000 or so distinct CDR3 sequences in the sample, with less than 4.5% held by the top ten. The sequencing input was blood T cells: a sorted CD56 or NKG2C T cell subset, CD4+ or CD8+ T cells, or bulk PBMC T cells (not recorded which). The receptors stem from a man between 18 and 35 years old in good health.

The V gene is TRBV12-3 or TRBV12-4, the J gene TRBJ2-3; TCRdb lists TRBD1, though no DNA is available to test this call. The CDR3 has 14 amino acids. The CDR3 region is CASSPWGKGDTQYF.

The V gene is TRBV20-1, the J gene TRBJ2-7. The CDR3 has 14 residues. Germline V gene sequence: CDR1 DFQATT, CDR2 SNEGSKA (reference sequence). The chain's CDR3 is CSARDQAYYYEQYF.

The chain joins TRBV10-3 to TRBJ2-7; TCRdb names TRBD2, which stays unverified in the absence of DNA. This CDR3 has 16 amino acids. CDR1 is ENHRY and CDR2 is SYGVKD in the germline V gene. The CDR3 protein is CAISGLSSGSSYEQYF.

The chain employs TRBV10-3 and TRBJ1-2. Looked up from germline, CDR1 is ENHRY and CDR2 is SYGVKD. CDR3 length: 12 residues. The CDR3 reads CAISDGLYGYTF.

The gene calls are TRBV6-5 and TRBJ1-1; there is no DNA to check the TCRdb D call of TRBD1. Germline V gene sequence: CDR1 MNHEY, CDR2 SVGAGI. The length of the CDR3 is 12 residues. The CDR3 is CASSHRTTEAFF.

The rearrangement joins TRBV24-1 to TRBJ2-3; checking the TCRdb D call of TRBD2 is not possible without DNA. The CDR3 loop spans 15 amino acids. CDR1 KGHDR and CDR2 SFDVKD come from the germline V gene. The CDR3 protein is CATSDFVDPRLTQYF.

The J gene is TRBJ1-2, the V gene TRBV12-3 or TRBV12-4; TCRdb picks TRBD1, but there is no DNA to check that call. The CDR3 totals 16 residues. The CDR3 loop reads CASSPRPSTGGYGYTF.

The chain has TRBV12-3 or TRBV12-4 and TRBJ2-1; the TCRdb call, TRBD2, lacks DNA for checking. This CDR3 has 16 residues. CDR3 region: CASSPPLAGVENEQFF.

V usage is TRBV24-1 and J usage is TRBJ2-3; TCRdb designates TRBD2, a call that cannot be tested without DNA. From germline, CDR1 is KGHDR and CDR2 SFDVKD. The CDR3 runs to 16 residues. CDR3 sequence: CATSDKLAPSTDTQYF.

J is TRBJ1-4 and V is TRBV3-1. The CDR3 has 14 amino acids. The germline CDR1 and CDR2 sequences are LGHDT and YNNKEL (reference sequence). The CDR3 sequence: CASSHRRANEKLFF.

J is TRBJ2-5 and V is TRBV6-1; TCRdb reports TRBD2, a call that lacks DNA to check it against. Germline V gives CDR1 MNHNS, CDR2 SASEGT. The CDR3 covers 13 residues. The CDR3 sequence: CASKGRVQETQYF.

This chain connects TRBV29-1 to TRBJ1-6; TCRdb's D gene call, TRBD1, goes unchecked for lack of DNA. There are 14 residues in the CDR3. Germline lookup yields CDR1 SQVTM and CDR2 ANQGSEA. The CDR3 reads CSVGDGQTNSPLHF.

The J gene is TRBJ1-4, the V gene TRBV12-3 or TRBV12-4; no DNA is available, so the TRBD1 call from TCRdb remains unchecked. The CDR3 has 16 amino acids. CDR3 loop: CASSSRDGSTNEKLFF.

V usage is TRBV19 and J usage is TRBJ2-1; TCRdb gives TRBD2 as the D gene, but with no DNA this cannot be confirmed. Germline values: CDR1 LNHDA, CDR2 SQIVND (reference sequence). This CDR3 region has 16 residues. The CDR3 spells CASKAGGSRSYNEQFF. Together with reference TRBV19 and TRBJ2-1, the CDR3 gives the full variable domain: DGGITQSPKYLFRKEGQNVTLSCEQNLNHDAMYWYRQDPGQGLRLIYYSQIVNDFQKGDIAEGYSVSREKKESFPLTVTSAQKNPTAFYLCASKAGGSRSYNEQFFGPGTRLTVL.

The rearrangement uses TRBV7-8 and TRBJ2-3. The CDR3 consists of 11 residues. CDR1 is SGHVS and CDR2 is FQNEAQ in the germline V gene. CDR3: CASSPNLPQYF.

V and J are TRBV11-2 and TRBJ2-4; TCRdb proposes TRBD1, but this gene call is untestable without DNA. The germline gives CDR1 SGHAT, CDR2 FQNNGV. This CDR3 spans 16 amino acids. The CDR3 loop reads CASRDQGAGVGNIQYF.

The chain carries TRBV7-3 and TRBJ2-4. The CDR3 totals 13 residues. CDR1 is SGHTA, CDR2 FQGTGA, per germline. CDR3 amino acids: CASSLTQADIQYF.

Here the CDR3 reads CASSSHSRDRYTGELFF. The V call is TRBV7-2, the J call TRBJ2-2; TCRdb designates TRBD1, a call that cannot be tested without DNA. The CDR3 extends over 17 amino acids. The germline gives CDR1 SGHTA, CDR2 FQGNSA.

The chain joins TRBV10-3 to TRBJ2-1. This CDR3 spans 13 amino acids. Germline CDR1 is ENHRY and CDR2 is SYGVKD. CDR3 amino acids: CAINTEKSNEQFF.

V gene TRBV4-2 combines with J gene TRBJ1-2; TCRdb's D gene call, TRBD1, goes unchecked for lack of DNA. The CDR3 is 13 amino acids. In germline, CDR1 is LGHNA, CDR2 YNFKEQ. CDR3 residues: CASSQAGGGGYTF.

V gene TRBV28 combines with J gene TRBJ2-3; lacking DNA, the TRBD2 call made by TCRdb goes unchecked. This CDR3 region has 17 residues. Germline V gene data show CDR1 as MDHEN and CDR2 as SYDVKM. The CDR3 is CASSAKVSSGTSPGQYF.

The chain links TRBV28 to TRBJ2-6. The CDR3 spans 17 residues. Germline V gene lookup returns CDR1 MDHEN and CDR2 SYDVKM. The CDR3 sequence is CASSLGGYRPGANVLTF.

The chain uses TRBV5-1 and TRBJ2-1; TCRdb names TRBD2, which stays unverified in the absence of DNA. Germline values: CDR1 SGHRS, CDR2 YFSETQ. The CDR3 contains 14 residues. CDR3 region: CASREREWSDEQFF. Full variable domain (outside the CDR3, taken from reference TRBV5-1 and TRBJ2-1): KAGVTQTPRYLIKTRGQQVTLSCSPISGHRSVSWYQQTPGQGLQFLFEYFSETQRNKGNFPGRFSGRQFSNSRSEMNVSTLELGDSALYLCASREREWSDEQFFGPGTRLTVL.

The chain links TRBV12-3 or TRBV12-4 to TRBJ1-6. This CDR3 has 16 residues. This CDR3 is CASSPALPRGDSPLHF.

The chain joins TRBV15 to TRBJ1-2. Per germline, CDR1 LNHNV and CDR2 YYDKDF (reference sequence). The CDR3 extends over 15 amino acids. CDR3 sequence: CATSRDSGGLYGYTF.

The V and J genes are TRBV6-1 and TRBJ1-6; the D call from TCRdb, TRBD1, cannot be confirmed without DNA. This CDR3 has 16 residues. The V gene's germline CDR1 is MNHNS and CDR2 SASEGT. The CDR3 sequence is CASRDTGTGGASPLHF.

The chain has TRBV11-2 and TRBJ2-4; TCRdb proposes TRBD1, but this gene call is untestable without DNA. The CDR3 is 16 amino acids. Germline CDR1 SGHAT, CDR2 FQNNGV. CDR3 protein: CASSQLQGAAKNIQYF.

The CDR3 sequence: CASSAGAGGANVLTF. The rearrangement uses TRBV7-9 and TRBJ2-6; TCRdb indicates TRBD2, and absent DNA this call remains unverified. The germline V gene encodes CDR1 SEHNR and CDR2 FQNEAQ (reference sequence). The CDR3 loop spans 15 amino acids.